This TCR beta chain was retrieved from a study of early T cells in non-severe SARS-CoV-2 infection. V was pared by 10 bases and J by 3 bases, with 12 bases of the junction left unmatched. Germline lookup yields CDR1 MNHNY and CDR2 SVGAGI (reference sequence). The CDR3 sequence is 16 residues long. This clonotype was seen more than once but under ten times. TCRdb re-derived calls from the 5' RACE reads in MiXCR, one entry per CDR3 protein. The table has about 100,000 distinct CDR3 sequences, over 10% seen once. This clonotype originated in an adult who was a healthcare worker with PCR-confirmed SARS-CoV-2 infection or an uninfected control (not recorded which). The sequencing input was whole blood. The chain employs TRBV6-6 and TRBJ2-6; 7 bases line up with TRBD1. The CDR3 nucleotides are TGTGCCACCCTGACAGGGTCGGGCTTTGGGGCCAACGTCCTGACTTTC. It yields the protein CATLTGSGFGANVLTF.